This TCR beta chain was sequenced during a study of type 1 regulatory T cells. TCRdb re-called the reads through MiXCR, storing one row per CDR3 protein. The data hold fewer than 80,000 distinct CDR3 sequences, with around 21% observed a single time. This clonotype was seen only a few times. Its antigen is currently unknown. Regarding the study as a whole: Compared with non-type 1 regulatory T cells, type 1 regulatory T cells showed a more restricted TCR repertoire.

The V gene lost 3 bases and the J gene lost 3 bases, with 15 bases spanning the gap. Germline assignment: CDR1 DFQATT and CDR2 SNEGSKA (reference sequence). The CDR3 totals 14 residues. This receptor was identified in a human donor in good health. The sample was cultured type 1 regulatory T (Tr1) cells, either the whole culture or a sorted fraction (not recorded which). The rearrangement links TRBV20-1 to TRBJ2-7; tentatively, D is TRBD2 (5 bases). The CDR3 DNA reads TGCAGTGCTAGTCCAGCGGCCGGCCTCTACGAGCAGTACTTC. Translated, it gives CSASPAAGLYEQYF.